A single sample gave rise to the 29 T cell receptor beta chains below, sequenced in a study of pediatric ulcerative colitis. One to two pinch biopsies were taken from the rectum during colonoscopy. Method: immunoSEQ multiplex PCR; TCRdb's copy keeps in-frame clones and lacks some. The data hold tens of thousands of clones, with 71% observed a single time. Specimen: gut tissue. These TCRs come from a boy younger than 18 with severe ulcerative colitis.

The genes are TRBV4-3 and TRBJ1-1; tentative D call: TRBD1 (6 bases). Trimming shortened V by 0 bases and J by 5 bases, and 13 bases separated the two germline ends. Germline V CDR1 and CDR2: LGHNA, YSLEER. The CDR3 extends over 15 amino acids. The CDR3 bases are TGCGCCAGCAGCCAAGATGGGCAGGGGAGGACTGAAGCTTTCTTT. This sequence encodes CASSQDGQGRTEAFF.

The chain links TRBV11-1 to TRBJ1-2; D unclear. There are 15 residues in the CDR3. With 5 bases removed from V and 1 base from J, the gap between germline ends came to 14 bases. CDR1 and CDR2 (germline): SGHAT, FQDESV (reference sequence). As DNA, the CDR3 is TGTGCCAGCAGCCCAACACCGGGCTATAACTATGGCTACACCTTC. Translation: CASSPTPGYNYGYTF.

This chain uses TRBV7-8 with TRBJ1-5; maybe TRBD1 (6 bases). Per the germline V gene, CDR1 is SGHVS and CDR2 is FQNEAQ. The CDR3 runs to 14 residues. Trimming removed 5 bases from V and 6 bases from J, with 14 bases in between. The CDR3 sequence is CASSPGVLSQPQHF. The CDR3 DNA sequence: TGTGCCAGCAGCCCAGGGGTTTTGAGTCAGCCCCAGCATTTT.

The gene calls are TRBV7-9 and TRBJ1-2, with unresolved D. CDR3 size: 13 residues. Trimming left V 5 bases short and J 14 bases short, with 21 bases between. CDR1 and CDR2 (germline): SEHNR, FQNEAQ (reference sequence). Here the CDR3 DNA reads TGTGCCAGCAGCGGGAATGGGCCAGATCAACTGACCTTC. It translates to CASSGNGPDQLTF.

The J gene is TRBJ2-1, the V gene TRBV5-1, with TRBD1 matching 12 bases. Germline CDR1 and CDR2: SGHRS and YFSETQ. The V gene end was trimmed by 4 bases and the J gene end by 11 bases; junction bases not matched to a gene: 13. This CDR3 comprises 16 residues. CDR3 in DNA: TGCGCCAGCAGCCTAGAAGGGACAGGGGGCGCCCAGAAGCAGTTCTTC. It translates to CASSLEGTGGAQKQFF.

CDR3 loop: CASSPSPTYGYTF. CDR3 DNA: TGTGCCAGCAGCCCCTCCCCCACCTATGGCTACACCTTC. The gene calls are TRBV7-7 and TRBJ1-2, with D uncertain. There are 13 residues in the CDR3. CDR1 and CDR2 (germline): SSHAT, FNYEAQ (reference sequence). V lost 5 bases and J 4 bases, leaving 11 bases between the germline ends. Combining the CDR3 with reference TRBV7-7 and TRBJ1-2 gives the whole variable domain GAGVSQSPRYKVTKRGQDVTLRCDPISSHATLYWYQQALGQGPEFLTYFNYEAQPDKSGLPSDRFSAERPEGSISTLTIQRTEQRDSAMYRCASSPSPTYGYTFGSGTRLTVV.

The V and J genes are TRBV6-6 and TRBJ1-6; the match to TRBD1 covers 10 bases. V was pared by 10 bases and J by 10 bases, with 10 bases of the junction left unmatched. The CDR3 extends over 14 amino acids. Per germline, CDR1 MNHNY and CDR2 SVGAGI (reference sequence). The CDR3 is CATTFGTGVSPLHF. For the CDR3, the DNA is TGTGCCACAACTTTTGGGACAGGGGTCTCACCCCTCCACTTT.

The rearrangement joins TRBV5-1 to TRBJ2-2; D may match TRBD1 or TRBD2 (6 bases each). V was shortened by 6 bases and J by 4 bases, with 10 bases between the two germline ends. Germline V gene lookup returns CDR1 SGHRS and CDR2 YFSETQ. CDR3 length equals 13 residues. This CDR3 is CASTEGGTGELFF. The CDR3 nucleotides read TGCGCCAGCACCGAGGGGGGCACCGGGGAGCTGTTTTTT.

CDR3 loop: CASSPPGTGYQPQHF. CDR3 DNA sequence: TGTGCCAGCAGTCCCCCCGGGACAGGGTATCAGCCCCAGCATTTT. This chain uses TRBV28 with TRBJ1-5; TRBD1 matches 9 bases. The CDR3 spans 15 residues. With V trimmed by 5 bases and J by 5 bases, 7 bases remained unmatched. The germline CDR1 and CDR2 sequences are MDHEN and SYDVKM.

This clone is a singleton in its sample. J is TRBJ2-1 and V is TRBV4-1, with a tentative D call TRBD1 (6 bases). The CDR3 covers 16 residues. The germline CDR1 and CDR2 sequences are MGHRA and YSYEKL. Trimming stripped 1 base from V and 2 bases from J, with 12 bases between. The CDR3 protein is CASSQGSRGAYNEQFF. CDR3 sequence (DNA): TGCGCCAGCAGCCAAGGGTCCAGGGGTGCCTACAATGAGCAGTTCTTC.

The J gene is TRBJ2-7, the V gene TRBV19; D is unresolved. Germline assignment: CDR1 LNHDA and CDR2 SQIVND (reference sequence). The germline V and J ends were trimmed by 4 bases and 3 bases, with 10 bases remaining between them. The CDR3 extends over 13 amino acids. CDR3 DNA: TGTGCCAGTAGTACGCCGGAAAACTACGAGCAGTACTTC. This translates into CASSTPENYEQYF.

This sequence joins TRBV7-9 and TRBJ1-1, with unresolved D. The germline V gene encodes CDR1 SEHNR and CDR2 FQNEAQ (reference sequence). Trimming left V 2 bases short and J 3 bases short, with 7 bases between. The CDR3 is 13 residues long. CDR3 sequence: CASSLRGDTEAFF. Written as DNA, the CDR3 is TGTGCCAGCAGCTTACGCGGGGACACTGAAGCTTTCTTT.

This clone has only one observation. The chain employs TRBV5-1 and TRBJ1-3; D unclear. V was shortened by 5 bases and J by 0 bases, with 15 bases between the two germline ends. The CDR3 consists of 16 residues. Germline V lookup: CDR1 SGHRS, CDR2 YFSETQ. DNA for the CDR3: TGCGCCAGCAGTTCGGACGGTCAGCACTCTGGAAACACCATATATTTT. The encoded protein is CASSSDGQHSGNTIYF.

This clone was detected once. The chain carries TRBV7-2 and TRBJ1-2; 9 bases line up with TRBD1. The length of the CDR3 is 16 residues. Germline loops: CDR1 SGHTA, CDR2 FQGNSA. Losses at the gene ends were 1 base for V and 2 bases for J; bases not matched to a gene: 5. In DNA form, the CDR3 reads TGTGCCAGCAGCTTAGTTCCGGGACAGGGAAACTATGGCTACACCTTC. Its protein is CASSLVPGQGNYGYTF.

The chain's CDR3 is CASSAPGLRGTEAFF. The CDR3 DNA reads as TGTGCCAGCAGCGCCCCGGGCCTCCGAGGAACTGAAGCTTTCTTT. This chain connects TRBV7-9 to TRBJ1-1; D remains unclear. Germline CDR1 reads SEHNR; CDR2 reads FQNEAQ (reference sequence). The CDR3 totals 15 residues. Trimming cost V 5 bases and J 5 bases, with 18 bases left between them.

This clone qualifies as medium-sized (0.01 to 0.1%). This chain joins TRBV6-5 and TRBJ1-6, with 9 bases aligning to TRBD1. The CDR3 extends over 15 amino acids. With 6 bases clipped from V and 10 bases from J, the junction kept 10 bases outside the gene matches. Looked up from germline, CDR1 is MNHEY and CDR2 is SVGAGI. The CDR3 DNA reads TGTGCCAGCAGGGCTGGGGGACAGGGAAACTCACCCCTCCACTTT. Its protein is CASRAGGQGNSPLHF.

This clone was picked up a small number of times. The V and J genes are TRBV7-8 and TRBJ1-1, with 9 bases aligning to TRBD1. The germline CDR1 and CDR2 sequences are SGHVS and FQNEAQ. The CDR3 extends over 15 amino acids. After removal of 5 bases from V and 5 bases from J, the junction contained 9 bases not matched to a gene. The CDR3 DNA reads TGTGCCAGCAGCCCCATCCGGGACAGGGTAACTGAAGCTTTCTTT. Amino acids: CASSPIRDRVTEAFF.

This sequence joins TRBV27 and TRBJ1-2, with D unresolved. CDR1 and CDR2 from the germline V gene are MNHEY and SMNVEV (reference sequence). The CDR3 loop spans 13 amino acids. V lost 6 bases, J lost 7 bases, and 15 bases lay in between. CDR3 amino acids: CASRTGFGSGYTF. For the CDR3, the DNA is TGTGCCAGCAGAACGGGCTTCGGGTCTGGCTACACCTTC.

The chain employs TRBV6-1 and TRBJ2-7, with 9 bases identical to TRBD2. Trimming cost V 0 bases and J 4 bases; bases outside gene matches: 1. CDR3 length equals 14 residues. CDR1 MNHNS and CDR2 SASEGT come from the germline V gene. The CDR3 DNA reads TGTGCCAGCAGTGAAGCTAGCGGGGGTTACGAGCAGTACTTC. This sequence encodes CASSEASGGYEQYF.

The J gene is TRBJ2-1, the V gene TRBV7-2; TRBD2 matches at 8 bases. V was pared by 3 bases and J by 2 bases, with 3 bases of the junction left unmatched. CDR3 length: 15 residues. Germline V gene sequence: CDR1 SGHTA, CDR2 FQGNSA. The CDR3 loop reads CASSFGSGAYNEQFF. The DNA for the CDR3 is TGTGCCAGCAGCTTCGGTAGCGGGGCCTACAATGAGCAGTTCTTC.

This clone was counted a few times. The gene calls are TRBV29-1 and TRBJ2-2, with D tentatively TRBD2 (6 bases). Germline lookup yields CDR1 SQVTM and CDR2 ANQGSEA. The CDR3 runs to 16 residues. Trimming left V 4 bases short and J 5 bases short, with 20 bases between. This CDR3 is CSVVPLSPGETGELFF. The DNA of the CDR3 is TGCAGCGTTGTCCCATTGTCTCCGGGGGAGACCGGGGAGCTGTTTTTT.

The rearrangement links TRBV6-1 to TRBJ2-1; 11 positions match TRBD2. The CDR3 length is 12 residues. V trimming: 5 bases; J trimming: 15 bases; junction bases outside the gene matches: 6. Germline V gives CDR1 MNHNS, CDR2 SASEGT. CDR3 in amino acids: CASSPLSGGGFF. The CDR3 DNA is TGTGCCAGCAGTCCCCTTAGCGGGGGGGGGTTCTTC.

The V and J genes are TRBV27 and TRBJ2-3; 9 bases match TRBD2. The CDR3 runs to 15 residues. Germline V gives CDR1 MNHEY, CDR2 SMNVEV (reference sequence). J lost 4 bases, V lost 5 bases, and 7 bases had no gene match. CDR3 sequence reads: CASSARTSVPDTQYF. In nucleotides, the CDR3 is TGTGCCAGCAGTGCAAGGACTAGCGTGCCAGATACGCAGTATTTT.

This clone was seen a few times. The CDR3: CASSFQRGSGANVLTF. The CDR3, as DNA: TGTGCCAGCAGTTTTCAACGGGGCTCTGGGGCCAACGTCCTGACTTTC. This sequence joins TRBV28 and TRBJ2-6, with D tentatively TRBD2 (5 bases). CDR3 length: 16 residues. Between the trimmed V and J ends, which lost 3 bases and 0 bases, there was a span of 9 bases. Germline values: CDR1 MDHEN, CDR2 SYDVKM.

The V and J genes are TRBV7-9 and TRBJ1-3; possible D gene TRBD1, 6 bases. This CDR3 region has 14 residues. Germline V CDR1 and CDR2: SEHNR, FQNEAQ (reference sequence). Trimming left V 5 bases short and J 1 base short, with 9 bases between. The CDR3 DNA reads as TGTGCCAGCAGCGCCGGACAGTCTGGAAACACCATATATTTT. Translation: CASSAGQSGNTIYF.

V and J are TRBV11-2 and TRBJ1-1; D gene ambiguous. The length of the CDR3 is 14 residues. V lost 2 bases to trimming and J lost 4 bases, with 11 bases between them. Germline V gives CDR1 SGHAT, CDR2 FQNNGV. In DNA form, the CDR3 reads TGTGCCAGCAGCTTATCCGTGAGTGTCACTGAAGCTTTCTTT. It encodes CASSLSVSVTEAFF.

The CDR3 nucleotides read TGTGCCAGCACCCAAGGGGAGACCCAGTACTTC. This codes for CASTQGETQYF. This chain connects TRBV6-6 to TRBJ2-5; the D is unclear. V shed 7 bases and J shed 5 bases, with 8 bases lying between them. CDR1 and CDR2 (germline): MNHNY, SVGAGI (reference sequence). This CDR3 contains 11 residues.

The chain couples TRBV10-3 to TRBJ1-3, with TRBD1 matching 7 bases. Per the germline V gene, CDR1 is ENHRY and CDR2 is SYGVKD. With V trimmed by 11 bases and J by 4 bases, 11 bases remained unmatched. CDR3 length: 14 residues. The CDR3: CAVSGGAEGNTIYF. CDR3 nucleotides: TGTGCCGTCTCAGGGGGGGCCGAAGGAAACACCATATATTTT.

The V gene is TRBV21-1, the J gene TRBJ1-2; the table's D gene call, TRBD1, was not cross checked with the DNA. TRBV21-1 is given as a pseudogene. CDR3 length equals 12 residues. Here the CDR3 reads CASSKAQGGYTF. CDR3 bases: TGTGCCAGCAGCAAAGCGCAGGGTGGCTACACCTTC.